Below are 31 T cell receptor beta chains sequenced from a single sample in a study of shared clonotypes between healthy human individuals. Assay used: immunoSEQ multiplex PCR; TCRdb lists only in-frame clones, some missing. The sample consists of around 620,000 clones, 85% to 95% of them appearing once. CD8 cells classed as naive were CD45RO-negative and positively selected for CCR7, excluding terminally differentiated effector memory CD45RA+ cells. Sequencing was performed on naive CD8+ T cells sorted from blood. Receptor source: a woman aged 25 to 39 in good health.

The chain's CDR3 is CASSEAGTGELFF. For the CDR3, the DNA is TGTGCCAGCAGCGAAGCGGGAACCGGGGAGCTGTTTTTT. The chain employs TRBV9 and TRBJ2-2; 7 bases line up with TRBD2. This CDR3 region has 13 residues. Germline CDR1 is SGDLS and CDR2 is YYNGEE. V was pared by 3 bases and J by 5 bases, with 1 base of the junction left unmatched.

The genes are TRBV4-1 and TRBJ2-7, with 8 bases matching TRBD2. The CDR3 covers 15 residues. Germline CDR1 is MGHRA and CDR2 is YSYEKL. V lost 4 bases to trimming and J lost 4 bases; unmatched junction nucleotides: 9. The CDR3 loop is CASSPVAGIRYEQYF. The CDR3 DNA follows: TGCGCCAGCAGCCCCGTAGCGGGAATTAGGTACGAGCAGTACTTC.

The J gene is TRBJ2-4, the V gene TRBV5-6, with 10 bases identical to TRBD1. V shed 4 bases, J shed 7 bases, and the junction held 8 bases outside the gene matches. Germline V gene sequence: CDR1 SGHDT, CDR2 YYEEEE. The CDR3 consists of 15 residues. The CDR3 DNA is TGTGCCAGCAGCGTGACCGGGACAGGGGTGAACATTCAGTACTTC. Encoded protein: CASSVTGTGVNIQYF.

The rearrangement joins TRBV4-1 to TRBJ2-7; 12 bases are a match to TRBD1. The germline V gene encodes CDR1 MGHRA and CDR2 YSYEKL. The CDR3 is 15 amino acids. V lost 5 bases to trimming and J lost 2 bases; unmatched junction nucleotides: 4. Here the CDR3 DNA reads TGCGCCAGCAGCTACCGGGACAGGGGGCCCTACGAGCAGTACTTC. Encoded protein: CASSYRDRGPYEQYF.

V gene TRBV6-1 combines with J gene TRBJ1-5; 9 bases agree with TRBD1. CDR1 is MNHNS and CDR2 is SASEGT in the germline V gene. CDR3 length equals 14 residues. The V segment lost 3 bases and the J segment 8 bases; nucleotides outside the gene matches: 5. CDR3 coding DNA: TGTGCCAGCAGTGAGGGGACAGGGTACGAGCCCCAGCATTTT. It yields the protein CASSEGTGYEPQHF.

The chain links TRBV28 to TRBJ1-2; 9 bases agree with TRBD1. There are 18 residues in the CDR3. Germline CDR1 and CDR2: MDHEN and SYDVKM. V lost 3 bases to trimming and J lost 6 bases; unmatched junction nucleotides: 17. The CDR3 reads CASSFSRYTLQGANGYTF. As DNA, the CDR3 is TGTGCCAGCAGTTTTTCTCGGTACACTCTACAGGGGGCGAATGGCTACACCTTC.

This rearrangement joins TRBV7-9 to TRBJ1-2; 9 bases align to TRBD1. V shed 3 bases, J shed 4 bases, and the junction held 6 bases outside the gene matches. Germline CDR1 reads SEHNR; CDR2 reads FQNEAQ (reference sequence). CDR3 length equals 15 residues. The CDR3 is CASSFTDRGSYGYTF. As DNA, the CDR3 is TGTGCCAGCAGCTTTACGGACAGGGGTAGCTATGGCTACACCTTC.

The gene calls are TRBV6-1 and TRBJ2-4; a possible D gene is TRBD2 (5 bases). V was clipped by 7 bases and J by 0 bases, with 13 bases between them. CDR3 length equals 15 residues. Germline lookup yields CDR1 MNHNS and CDR2 SASEGT. CDR3 amino acids: CASMDGGLAKNIQYF. In DNA form, the CDR3 reads TGTGCCAGCATGGACGGTGGACTAGCCAAAAACATTCAGTACTTC.

The chain recombines TRBV10-3 with TRBJ2-1; D is tentatively TRBD1 or TRBD2 (5 bases each). Per germline, CDR1 ENHRY and CDR2 SYGVKD. V dropped 1 base and J dropped 5 bases, with 12 bases sitting between them. CDR3 length: 15 amino acids. This CDR3 reads CAISEWEQGNNEQFF. CDR3 in DNA: TGTGCCATCAGTGAGTGGGAGCAGGGCAACAATGAGCAGTTCTTC.

The rearrangement uses TRBV13 and TRBJ2-3; 11 bases align to TRBD2. The V and J ends lost 5 bases and 0 bases, in that order; junction bases with no gene match: 10. This CDR3 has 18 residues. Germline V gene lookup returns CDR1 PRHDT and CDR2 FYEKMQ (reference sequence). In DNA, the CDR3 is TGTGCCAGCAGCCGTAGCGGGAGGGCCCTAAATAGCACAGATACGCAGTATTTT. This codes for CASSRSGRALNSTDTQYF.

The chain combines TRBV27 with TRBJ2-7, with D perhaps assigned TRBD1 or TRBD2 (5 bases each). The CDR3 loop spans 14 amino acids. Trimming pared 3 bases from V and 5 bases from J, leaving 14 bases between. Looked up from germline, CDR1 is MNHEY and CDR2 is SMNVEV (reference sequence). The CDR3 DNA reads TGTGCCAGCAGTTTTTTGGGTGGGGGTGACGAGCAGTACTTC. Its translation: CASSFLGGGDEQYF.

This chain uses TRBV12-5 with TRBJ2-7; perhaps D is TRBD1 or TRBD2 (5 bases each). The V and J ends lost 4 bases and 4 bases respectively, with 8 bases between them. The CDR3 extends over 12 amino acids. The V gene's germline CDR1 is LGHNT and CDR2 FRNRAP. CDR3 residues: CASGWDGYEQYF. In nucleotides, the CDR3 is TGTGCTAGTGGTTGGGACGGTTACGAGCAGTACTTC.

The chain uses TRBV11-3 and TRBJ2-7, with a possible D match to TRBD2 (5 bases). Per germline, CDR1 SGHNT and CDR2 YENEEA. The ends were cut back, 1 base at V and 5 bases at J, with 12 bases in the middle. The CDR3 is 14 amino acids. Written as DNA, the CDR3 is TGTGCCAGCAGCTTAGCTTCGGGGATCGACGAGCAGTACTTC. Its protein product is CASSLASGIDEQYF.

V is TRBV28 and J is TRBJ2-7, with 9 bases lining up with TRBD2. There are 18 residues in the CDR3. In germline, CDR1 is MDHEN, CDR2 SYDVKM. The V and J ends lost 3 bases and 1 base, in that order; junction bases with no gene match: 13. The DNA for the CDR3 is TGTGCCAGCAGTTTCGAGTTAACGAGCGGGAGGTCTTCCTACGAGCAGTACTTC. Protein: CASSFELTSGRSSYEQYF.

V usage is TRBV19 and J usage is TRBJ2-3; TRBD2 agrees at 7 bases. This CDR3 is built from 15 residues. From germline, CDR1 is LNHDA and CDR2 SQIVND (reference sequence). V shed 7 bases, J shed 2 bases, and the junction held 9 bases outside the gene matches. The DNA for the CDR3 is TGTGCCAGTACCTTATCTAGCGGCCCCACAGATACGCAGTATTTT. Encoded protein: CASTLSSGPTDTQYF.

On this clone: The identical CDR3 is also encoded by other nucleotide sequences in the sample. The J gene is TRBJ2-7, the V gene TRBV4-1; TRBD1 might be the D (5 bases). The germline V gene has CDR1 MGHRA and CDR2 YSYEKL. With 3 bases removed from V and 5 bases from J, the gap between germline ends came to 8 bases. The CDR3 runs 12 residues. The CDR3 DNA reads TGCGCCAGCAGCCAGGCAGGGAACGAGCAGTACTTC. Its translation: CASSQAGNEQYF.

The chain is built from TRBV5-1 and TRBJ1-1, with 10 bases aligning to TRBD1. The length of the CDR3 is 15 residues. J was trimmed by 4 bases and V by 0 bases; bases with no gene match: 3. Looked up from germline, CDR1 is SGHRS and CDR2 is YFSETQ. The CDR3 nucleotides read TGCGCCAGCAGCTTGGGACAGGGGGCCCTCACTGAAGCTTTCTTT. Translation: CASSLGQGALTEAFF.

V and J are TRBV7-8 and TRBJ2-5; D not certain. This CDR3 contains 12 residues. Trimming left V 3 bases short and J 3 bases short, with 5 bases between. CDR1 is SGHVS and CDR2 is FQNEAQ in the germline V gene. The CDR3 DNA follows: TGTGCCAGCAGCTTCACCGAAGAGACCCAGTACTTC. Protein: CASSFTEETQYF.

This chain joins TRBV4-2 and TRBJ2-7; 7 nucleotides match TRBD2. This CDR3 has 17 residues. Looked up from germline, CDR1 is LGHNA and CDR2 is YNFKEQ. The J segment lost 5 bases and the V segment lost 1 base, leaving 14 bases of the junction unmatched. CDR3 amino acids: CASSQGDPGEGLNEQYF. The CDR3 DNA reads as TGTGCCAGCAGCCAAGGGGATCCGGGGGAGGGCCTGAACGAGCAGTACTTC.

V and J are TRBV11-2 and TRBJ2-7; no definite D call. Germline V gene sequence: CDR1 SGHAT, CDR2 FQNNGV. The germline V and J ends were trimmed by 2 bases and 2 bases, with 7 bases remaining between them. The CDR3 spans 13 residues. The chain's CDR3 is CASSLLGTYEQYF. As DNA, the CDR3 is TGTGCCAGCAGCTTATTGGGGACCTACGAGCAGTACTTC.

Turning to this clone: The same CDR3 arises from other DNA sequences in this sample as well. This sequence joins TRBV5-4 and TRBJ1-1; D remains unclear. The V and J ends lost 4 bases and 5 bases respectively, with 9 bases between them. The CDR3 is 12 amino acids. Germline CDR1 and CDR2: SGHNT and YYREEE (reference sequence). The chain's CDR3 is CASSLTGTEAFF. The CDR3 bases are TGTGCCAGCAGCCTGACGGGGACTGAAGCTTTCTTT.

The chain's CDR3 is CASSLARVQYF. The CDR3 DNA sequence: TGTGCCAGCAGCTTGGCGCGCGTGCAGTACTTC. The V gene is TRBV5-6, the J gene TRBJ2-7; D is unresolved. There are 11 residues in the CDR3. The V and J ends lost 0 bases and 9 bases respectively, with 7 bases between them. The germline CDR1 and CDR2 sequences are SGHDT and YYEEEE.

The chain has TRBV11-2 and TRBJ2-3, with D possibly matching TRBD2 (6 bases). The germline V gene has CDR1 SGHAT and CDR2 FQNNGV. The CDR3 is 16 residues long. V lost 0 bases and J 0 bases, leaving 10 bases between the germline ends. The CDR3 nucleotides are TGTGCCAGCAGCTTAGATGGGCTAGCGAGCACAGATACGCAGTATTTT. This translates into CASSLDGLASTDTQYF.

The chain links TRBV5-6 to TRBJ2-7; 9 bases agree with TRBD1. The germline CDR1 and CDR2 sequences are SGHDT and YYEEEE. The CDR3 length is 14 residues. The junction had 6 bases not matched to a gene; V was cut back by 4 bases and J by 4 bases. The CDR3 here is CASSPGQGLYEQYF. For the CDR3, the DNA is TGTGCCAGCAGCCCGGGACAGGGCCTATACGAGCAGTACTTC. The full variable domain, completed using reference TRBV5-6 and TRBJ2-7, is DAGVTQSPTHLIKTRGQQVTLRCSPKSGHDTVSWYQQALGQGPQFIFQYYEEEERQRGNFPDRFSGHQFPNYSSELNVNALLLGDSALYLCASSPGQGLYEQYFGPGTRLTVT.

V and J are TRBV7-9 and TRBJ2-1, with a tentative D call TRBD2 (6 bases). Trimming pared 4 bases from V and 7 bases from J, leaving 14 bases between. The CDR3 covers 14 residues. Germline CDR1 reads SEHNR; CDR2 reads FQNEAQ (reference sequence). CDR3 coding DNA: TGTGCCAGCAGCTCCCCAGGCGGAGGGAATGAGCAGTTCTTC. It specifies CASSSPGGGNEQFF.

The chain employs TRBV7-9 and TRBJ1-5, with D possibly matching TRBD1 (5 bases). This CDR3 comprises 15 residues. Trimming took 6 bases from V and 4 from J, leaving 16 bases between them. Germline V gene sequence: CDR1 SEHNR, CDR2 FQNEAQ (reference sequence). DNA of the CDR3: TGTGCCAGCAGTACAGAGACAGCTAGTAATCAGCCCCAGCATTTT. Protein: CASSTETASNQPQHF.

The gene calls are TRBV28 and TRBJ2-5, with D unresolved. The CDR3 sequence is 13 residues long. CDR1 and CDR2 from the germline V gene are MDHEN and SYDVKM. The V end lost 2 bases, the J end lost 4 bases, and 8 bases lay between the germline ends. The chain's CDR3 is CASSLPSSETQYF. CDR3 sequence (DNA): TGTGCCAGCAGTTTACCCTCCTCAGAGACCCAGTACTTC.

The chain recombines TRBV29-1 with TRBJ1-1; unclear D gene. The CDR3 sequence is 13 residues long. V shed 5 bases and J shed 0 bases, with 10 bases lying between them. Germline-derived CDR1 and CDR2 are SQVTM and ANQGSEA. The CDR3 loop reads CSVPADMNTEAFF. DNA for the CDR3: TGCAGCGTTCCGGCCGATATGAACACTGAAGCTTTCTTT.

This sequence joins TRBV4-1 and TRBJ1-2; no firm D call. Germline loops: CDR1 MGHRA, CDR2 YSYEKL. V was cut by 1 base and J by 8 bases, with 14 bases left in between. This CDR3 is 14 amino acids long. DNA for the CDR3: TGCGCCAGCAGCCAAGGTGGGCCGGTTCGGGGCTACACCTTC. This gives the protein CASSQGGPVRGYTF.

The CDR3 here is CASSWTGGAYEQYF. The CDR3, as DNA: TGTGCCAGCAGTTGGACAGGGGGGGCCTACGAGCAGTACTTC. The chain employs TRBV28 and TRBJ2-7, with 10 bases lining up with TRBD1. This CDR3 is 14 amino acids long. Unmatched junction bases numbered 2, after V lost 4 bases and J lost 2 bases. CDR1 is MDHEN, CDR2 SYDVKM, per germline.

The chain recombines TRBV4-1 with TRBJ2-7, with 9 bases that match TRBD2. CDR1 is MGHRA and CDR2 is YSYEKL in the germline V gene. V shed 0 bases, J shed 3 bases, and the junction held 9 bases outside the gene matches. This CDR3 is built from 17 residues. The CDR3: CASSQEPRLAEDYEQYF. The CDR3 coding sequence is TGCGCCAGCAGCCAAGAACCGAGACTAGCGGAAGACTACGAGCAGTACTTC.